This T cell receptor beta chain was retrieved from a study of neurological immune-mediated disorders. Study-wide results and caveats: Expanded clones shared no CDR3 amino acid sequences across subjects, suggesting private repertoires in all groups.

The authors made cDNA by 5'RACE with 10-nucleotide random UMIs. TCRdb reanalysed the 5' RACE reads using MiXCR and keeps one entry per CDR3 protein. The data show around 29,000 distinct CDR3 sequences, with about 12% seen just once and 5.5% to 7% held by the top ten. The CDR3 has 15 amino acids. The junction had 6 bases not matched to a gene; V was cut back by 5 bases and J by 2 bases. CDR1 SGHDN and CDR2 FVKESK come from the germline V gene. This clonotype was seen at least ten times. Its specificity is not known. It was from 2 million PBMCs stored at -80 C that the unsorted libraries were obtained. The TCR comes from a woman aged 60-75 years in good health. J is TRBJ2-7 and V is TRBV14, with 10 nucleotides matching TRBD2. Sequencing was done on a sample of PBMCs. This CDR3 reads CASSALAGAAYEQYF. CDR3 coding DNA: TGTGCCAGCAGCGCCCTAGCGGGGGCCGCCTACGAGCAGTACTTC. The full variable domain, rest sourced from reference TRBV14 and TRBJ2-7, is EAGVTQFPSHSVIEKGQTVTLRCDPISGHDNLYWYRRVMGKEIKFLLHFVKESKQDESGMPNNRFLAERTGGTYSTLKVQPAELEDSGVYFCASSALAGAAYEQYFGPGTRLTVT.